The 16 T cell receptor beta chains in this list originate from one sample, sequenced in a study of T cell repertoires in cytomegalovirus infection. These receptors lack a known antigen. TCRdb fed the reads into MiXCR, producing one record per CDR3 protein. The data hold approximately 730,000 distinct CDR3 sequences, with about 33% observed a single time. Material: cultured PBMCs, obtained from culture after CMV antigen stimulation. The receptor set was obtained from a human donor in good health (CMV status not recorded). Some clones in this sample may be carry-over from other donors' samples.

This clonotype has more than one count but fewer than ten. The chain joins TRBV5-6 to TRBJ2-3, with D hard to call. CDR3 length equals 14 residues. With 4 bases removed from V and 2 bases from J, the gap between germline ends came to 11 bases. The V gene's germline CDR1 is SGHDT and CDR2 YYEEEE. The CDR3 nucleotides are TGTGCCAGCAGCCGATCCCCGAACACAGATACGCAGTATTTT. Protein product: CASSRSPNTDTQYF.

The chain carries TRBV12-3 or TRBV12-4 and TRBJ2-1, with TRBD2 matching 8 bases. V was pared by 7 bases and J by 2 bases, with 7 bases of the junction left unmatched. The CDR3 is made up of 15 amino acids. The CDR3 coding sequence is TGTGCCAGCATCTCAGGGACTAGGGCCTACAATGAGCAGTTCTTC. Translating it yields CASISGTRAYNEQFF.

This clonotype appeared a few times. This chain joins TRBV4-1 and TRBJ1-2; no reliable D call. The CDR3 loop spans 13 amino acids. Germline CDR1 is MGHRA and CDR2 is YSYEKL. Between the trimmed V and J ends, which lost 1 base and 0 bases, there was a span of 3 bases. The CDR3 coding sequence is TGCGCCAGCAGCCAAGCCACTAACTATGGCTACACCTTC. It specifies CASSQATNYGYTF.

The chain joins TRBV6-2 or TRBV6-3 to TRBJ2-1; either TRBD1 or TRBD2 may supply D (5 bases each). V lost 2 bases and J 8 bases, leaving 13 bases between the germline ends. This CDR3 comprises 14 residues. Germline V lookup: CDR1 MNHEY, CDR2 SVGEGT. In nucleotides, the CDR3 is TGTGCCAGCAGTTACAGGGCGAGGGACGATGAGCAGTTCTTC. It yields the protein CASSYRARDDEQFF.

This clonotype has a count of ten or more. The CDR3 loop reads CASSLAGRGGRGVWSYTF. The CDR3 DNA reads TGTGCCAGCAGCTTAGCAGGCCGGGGGGGTCGAGGGGTGTGGAGCTACACCTTC. The rearrangement uses TRBV7-8 and TRBJ1-2; D may be TRBD1 (5 bases). Germline V gene data show CDR1 as SGHVS and CDR2 as FQNEAQ. Trimming shortened V by 0 bases and J by 9 bases, and 26 bases separated the two germline ends. The CDR3 covers 18 residues.

As regards this clonotype: A junction boundary mismatches the germline segment, possibly from a read error. V usage is TRBV7-6 and J usage is TRBJ2-1, with D perhaps matching TRBD2 (5 bases). This CDR3 is built from 16 residues. Per the germline V gene, CDR1 is SGHVS and CDR2 is FNYEAQ. CDR3 nucleotides: TGTGCCAGCAGCCCCCAAACTAGGAGCTCCTACAATGAGGCCGTCTTC. Translating it yields CASSPQTRSSYNEAVF.

This clonotype has just a few counts. The rearrangement links TRBV7-9 to TRBJ1-3; 7 nucleotides agree with TRBD1. Germline V CDR1 and CDR2: SEHNR, FQNEAQ (reference sequence). CDR3 size: 16 residues. Trimming cost V 4 bases and J 6 bases; bases outside gene matches: 12. Here the CDR3 reads CASSSRQGLEENTIYF. CDR3 DNA sequence: TGTGCCAGCAGCTCAAGACAGGGCTTGGAGGAAAACACCATATATTTT.

This clonotype has a count of ten or more. The rearrangement links TRBV7-2 to TRBJ2-3, with TRBD1 identical over 7 bases. The CDR3 has 15 residues. Unmatched junction bases numbered 6, after V lost 0 bases and J lost 6 bases. Germline V CDR1 and CDR2: SGHTA, FQGNSA. The CDR3 DNA is TGTGCCAGCAGCTTAGCAGGGGGCGTAACTGATACGCAGTATTTT. Protein: CASSLAGGVTDTQYF.

The rearrangement links TRBV5-1 to TRBJ1-5, with 8 bases aligning to TRBD1. The ends lost 3 bases at V and 5 bases at J; junction bases unmatched: 1. The V gene's germline CDR1 is SGHRS and CDR2 YFSETQ. CDR3 length: 13 residues. CDR3 amino acids: CASSWTGYQPQHF. The CDR3 nucleotides read TGCGCCAGCAGCTGGACAGGGTATCAGCCCCAGCATTTT.

The sample holds many counts of this clonotype. The rearrangement uses TRBV7-2 and TRBJ2-3; no clear D gene. This CDR3 comprises 13 residues. CDR1 SGHTA and CDR2 FQGNSA come from the germline V gene. Trimming removed 5 bases at V and 4 bases at J, with 10 bases between. The DNA of the CDR3 is TGTGCCAGCAGCGCACAGAAACCAGATACGCAGTATTTT. This sequence encodes CASSAQKPDTQYF. The full variable domain, with the rest looked up from reference TRBV7-2 and TRBJ2-3, is GAGVSQSPSNKVTEKGKDVELRCDPISGHTALYWYRQSLGQGLEFLIYFQGNSAPDKSGLPSDRFSAERTGGSVSTLTIQRTQQEDSAVYLCASSAQKPDTQYFGPGTRLTVL.

The rearrangement uses TRBV4-3 and TRBJ2-5; 9 positions agree with TRBD1. The ends lost 3 bases at V and 4 bases at J; junction bases unmatched: 6. The germline V gene has CDR1 LGHNA and CDR2 YSLEER. The CDR3 runs to 15 residues. CDR3 coding DNA: TGCGCCAGCAGCCAGGGGGACAGGGATGGAGAGACCCAGTACTTC. Translated, it gives CASSQGDRDGETQYF.

The rearrangement uses TRBV19 and TRBJ2-5, with D possibly being TRBD2 (5 bases). The V gene lost 10 bases and the J gene lost 5 bases, with 20 bases spanning the gap. The length of the CDR3 is 14 residues. CDR1 LNHDA and CDR2 SQIVND come from the germline V gene (reference sequence). The CDR3 sequence is CATKDRHGGETQYF. In nucleotides, the CDR3 is TGTGCCACAAAGGATCGGCACGGCGGGGAGACCCAGTACTTC.

The V call is TRBV20-1, the J call TRBJ2-1; TRBD1 matches at 8 bases. The CDR3 is 16 amino acids. Per germline, CDR1 DFQATT and CDR2 SNEGSKA (reference sequence). The V and J ends lost 0 bases and 1 base, in that order; junction bases with no gene match: 5. CDR3 DNA sequence: TGCAGTGCTAGAGAACCGGGACAGGCTTCCTACAATGAGCAGTTCTTC. Protein: CSAREPGQASYNEQFF.

The gene calls are TRBV19 and TRBJ1-5; no clear D. V was shortened by 0 bases and J by 2 bases, with 8 bases between the two germline ends. From germline, CDR1 is LNHDA and CDR2 SQIVND (reference sequence). The CDR3 is 15 residues long. This chain's CDR3 is CASSIDDGGNQPQHF. Here the CDR3 DNA reads TGTGCCAGTAGTATAGATGACGGGGGCAATCAGCCCCAGCATTTT.

The sample holds one count of this clonotype. The chain joins TRBV6-2 or TRBV6-3 to TRBJ2-5; no definite D call. V was cut by 2 bases and J by 5 bases, with 18 bases left in between. In germline, CDR1 is MNHEY, CDR2 SVGEGT. The CDR3 totals 16 residues. DNA for the CDR3: TGTGCCAGCAGTTACCCAGGCATCCCAGGAAGGGAGACCCAGTACTTC. It is translated as CASSYPGIPGRETQYF.

This clonotype was seen more than once but under ten times. The chain links TRBV6-2 or TRBV6-3 to TRBJ1-2, with TRBD1 matching 8 bases. CDR1 is MNHEY and CDR2 is SVGEGT in the germline V gene. Trimming took 0 bases from V and 3 from J; bases not matched to a gene: 12. This CDR3 comprises 18 residues. The CDR3 bases are TGTGCCAGCAGTTACTCCGGGACAGGAGGCGGTGGGGACTATGGCTACACCTTC. Residues: CASSYSGTGGGGDYGYTF.